This T cell receptor beta chain was sequenced during a study of CD8+ T cells in alopecia areata. The CDR3 has 13 amino acids. Trimming removed 5 bases from V and 5 bases from J, with 14 bases in between. CDR1 and CDR2 (germline): SGHDT, YYEEEE. Sample treatment: oral pan-JAK inhibitor, 5-10 mg twice daily. Peripheral blood samples and lesional scalp punch biopsies were obtained from alopecia areata patients. Broader study findings: Against the mouse data, patients shared TCRs less clearly, possibly for HLA reasons.

Notes on this clone: Antigen: not known.

RNA extraction was followed by reverse transcription into cDNA, which acted as the sequencing template. Clones were read by immunoSEQ multiplex PCR, and TCRdb kept only the in-frame ones, dropping some. The sample includes 150,000 or so clones, 50% to 70% of them seen just once. The receptor comes from a human donor with alopecia areata. The rearrangement uses TRBV5-6 and TRBJ2-7; D gene uncertain. The source was CD4+ T cells sorted from blood, collected at week 4, from a patient treated with tofacitinib. In DNA form, the CDR3 reads TGTGCCAGCAGATATGCTGGGTATGACGAGCAGTACTTC. Translated: CASRYAGYDEQYF.